This TCR beta chain emerged from a study of cytomegalovirus exposure and HLA in healthy donors. As for the study in general: In a previous analysis, more than 90 million unique TCR beta sequences were found from approximately 180 million T cells.

PCR employed 60 Vbeta and 13 Jbeta primers. This table comes from immunoSEQ multiplex PCR, and its TCRdb copy is limited to in-frame clones, with some not included. The repertoire holds about 130,000 clones, around 63% seen once, with 1.6% in the top ten. Note on this clone: Its target is unknown.

Nominally healthy donors provided the samples, though records likely missed some immune exposures. Regarding the study as a whole: Cytomegalovirus-associated status was assigned to some 160 TCR beta chains. A few chains tied to CMV proved CMV antigen-specific in vitro.

Trimming shortened V by 1 base and J by 14 bases, and 15 bases separated the two germline ends. The germline gives CDR1 MNHNS, CDR2 SASEGT. This CDR3 is built from 13 residues. The sequence was obtained from a human donor in good health. The sequencing sample was made of PBMCs. The chain joins TRBV6-1 to TRBJ2-1; TRBD1 might be the D (6 bases). CDR3 loop: CASSEVQDSPKFF. CDR3 sequence (DNA): TGTGCCAGCAGTGAAGTACAGGACAGCCCCAAGTTCTTC.